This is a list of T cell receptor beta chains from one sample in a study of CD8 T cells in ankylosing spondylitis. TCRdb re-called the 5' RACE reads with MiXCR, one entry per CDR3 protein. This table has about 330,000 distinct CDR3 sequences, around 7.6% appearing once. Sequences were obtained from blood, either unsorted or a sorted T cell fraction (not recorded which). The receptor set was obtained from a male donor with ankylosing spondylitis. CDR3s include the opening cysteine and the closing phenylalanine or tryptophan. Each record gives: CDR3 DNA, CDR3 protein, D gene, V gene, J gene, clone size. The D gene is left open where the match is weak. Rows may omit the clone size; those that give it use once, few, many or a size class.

CDR3nt: TGTGCCATCAGTGAGAAGACTGGCGAAAGCTCCTACGAGCAGTACTTC
CDR3aa: CAISEKTGESSYEQYF
d_gene: -
v_gene: TRBV10-3
j_gene: TRBJ2-7
abundance: few

CDR3nt: TGTGCCAGCAGCCAAGAGGAGACAATGAACACTGAAGCTTTCTTT
CDR3aa: CASSQEETMNTEAFF
d_gene: -
v_gene: TRBV4-2
j_gene: TRBJ1-1
abundance: -

CDR3nt: TGTGCCATCAGTGAGTCAAAGGTCAGGGCCCATGAGCAGTTCTTC
CDR3aa: CAISESKVRAHEQFF
d_gene: -
v_gene: TRBV10-3
j_gene: TRBJ2-1
abundance: many

CDR3nt: TGTGCCAGCAGCCCAAAACAGGGGTTTTGGGCTTTCTTT
CDR3aa: CASSPKQGFWAFF
d_gene: TRBD1
v_gene: TRBV6-6
j_gene: TRBJ1-1
abundance: few

CDR3nt: TGTGCCAGTAGGCCGACTAACAGGGATGAGCAGTTCTTC
CDR3aa: CASRPTNRDEQFF
d_gene: -
v_gene: TRBV19
j_gene: TRBJ2-1
abundance: few

CDR3nt: TGTGCCAGCAGCCAAGTAGAGGGTCTCTCCGGGGAGCTGTTTTTT
CDR3aa: CASSQVEGLSGELFF
d_gene: -
v_gene: TRBV3-1
j_gene: TRBJ2-2
abundance: few

CDR3nt: TGTGCCAGCAGTTACAGGGGCTGGATTCAGTACTTC
CDR3aa: CASSYRGWIQYF
d_gene: TRBD1
v_gene: TRBV28
j_gene: TRBJ2-4
abundance: -

CDR3nt: TGCGCCAGCAGCCTCTTGACTAGCGGGAGTCCCGATGAGCAGTTCTTC
CDR3aa: CASSLLTSGSPDEQFF
d_gene: TRBD2
v_gene: TRBV4-1
j_gene: TRBJ2-1
abundance: few

CDR3nt: TGTGCCAGCAGTTACTCGTCACAGGGATTCTATAGCAATCAGCCCCAGCATTTT
CDR3aa: CASSYSSQGFYSNQPQHF
d_gene: -
v_gene: TRBV6-2/TRBV6-3
j_gene: TRBJ1-5
abundance: -

CDR3nt: TGTGCCAGCAGCCTTAGCGCCTACAATGAGCAGTTCTTC
CDR3aa: CASSLSAYNEQFF
d_gene: -
v_gene: TRBV14
j_gene: TRBJ2-1
abundance: many

CDR3nt: TGTGCCACCAGCAGGACCCCCAATCAGCCCCAGCATTTT
CDR3aa: CATSRTPNQPQHF
d_gene: -
v_gene: TRBV15
j_gene: TRBJ1-5
abundance: -

CDR3nt: TGCAGTGCCGCTCAGGGTTACGAGCAGTACTTC
CDR3aa: CSAAQGYEQYF
d_gene: -
v_gene: TRBV20-1
j_gene: TRBJ2-7
abundance: -

CDR3nt: TGCGCCAGCAGCTTGGTGTTACAGCAAGAGACCCAGTACTTC
CDR3aa: CASSLVLQQETQYF
d_gene: -
v_gene: TRBV5-1
j_gene: TRBJ2-5
abundance: many

CDR3nt: TGTGCCAGCAGTTTGCAGGGAACAAACACCGGGGAGCTGTTTTTT
CDR3aa: CASSLQGTNTGELFF
d_gene: -
v_gene: TRBV12-3/TRBV12-4
j_gene: TRBJ2-2
abundance: -

CDR3nt: TGTGCCAGCAGCCGAATAACCTACAATGAGCAGTTCTTC
CDR3aa: CASSRITYNEQFF
d_gene: -
v_gene: TRBV3-1
j_gene: TRBJ2-1
abundance: many

CDR3nt: TGTGCCAGCAGCCCCCCCCCGGGACAGGGTTCCTACGAGCAGTACTTC
CDR3aa: CASSPPPGQGSYEQYF
d_gene: TRBD1
v_gene: TRBV6-2/TRBV6-3
j_gene: TRBJ2-7
abundance: -

CDR3nt: TGTGCCAGCAGCCCGCCCTACCATTTGGAGACCCAGTACTTC
CDR3aa: CASSPPYHLETQYF
d_gene: -
v_gene: TRBV7-2
j_gene: TRBJ2-5
abundance: few

CDR3nt: TGTGCCAGCAGCTCGGGACGGAATAATTCACCCCTCCACTTT
CDR3aa: CASSSGRNNSPLHF
d_gene: -
v_gene: TRBV7-2
j_gene: TRBJ1-6
abundance: few

CDR3nt: TGTGCCAGCAGCCGTAACAGGGGTGAATCACCCCTCCACTTT
CDR3aa: CASSRNRGESPLHF
d_gene: TRBD1
v_gene: TRBV3-1
j_gene: TRBJ1-6
abundance: many

CDR3nt: TGTGCCAGCAGCTTACGGACAGGGGGCGATTCACCCCTCCACTTT
CDR3aa: CASSLRTGGDSPLHF
d_gene: TRBD1
v_gene: TRBV7-8
j_gene: TRBJ1-6
abundance: few

CDR3nt: TGTGCCAGCTCCCTAAACCAGGGGGCGATCGACAATGAGCAGTTCTTC
CDR3aa: CASSLNQGAIDNEQFF
d_gene: TRBD1
v_gene: TRBV7-9
j_gene: TRBJ2-1
abundance: many

CDR3nt: TGTGCCAGCAGCTTACCCGCGACGAATGAGCAGTTCTTC
CDR3aa: CASSLPATNEQFF
d_gene: -
v_gene: TRBV7-3
j_gene: TRBJ2-1
abundance: -

CDR3nt: TGTGCCAGCAGCTTAATGGGAGGGACCCAGAACACCGGGGAGCTGTTTTTT
CDR3aa: CASSLMGGTQNTGELFF
d_gene: TRBD2
v_gene: TRBV7-3
j_gene: TRBJ2-2
abundance: -

CDR3nt: TGTGCCAGCAGCGAACAGGGGGTACCTGAGTACGAGCAGTACTTC
CDR3aa: CASSEQGVPEYEQYF
d_gene: TRBD1
v_gene: TRBV9
j_gene: TRBJ2-7
abundance: -

CDR3nt: TGCGCCAGCAGCCGTGGACTAGAGGTCCAAGAGACCCAGTACTTC
CDR3aa: CASSRGLEVQETQYF
d_gene: TRBD2
v_gene: TRBV5-1
j_gene: TRBJ2-5
abundance: few

CDR3nt: TGCAGTGCTACCCTCGGGACTAGCGGGATCTCCTACGAGCAGTACTTC
CDR3aa: CSATLGTSGISYEQYF
d_gene: TRBD2
v_gene: TRBV20-1
j_gene: TRBJ2-7
abundance: -

CDR3nt: TGCAGTGGGGGCGTACCTAACTATGGCTACACCTTC
CDR3aa: CSGGVPNYGYTF
d_gene: -
v_gene: TRBV20-1
j_gene: TRBJ1-2
abundance: few

CDR3nt: TGCGCCAGCAGCGACCGGGACAGGGCAACTAATGAAAAACTGTTTTTT
CDR3aa: CASSDRDRATNEKLFF
d_gene: TRBD1
v_gene: TRBV5-1
j_gene: TRBJ1-4
abundance: many

CDR3nt: TGTGCCAGCAGGCGGGTCGGGGAGATTGGACAGCCCCAGCATTTT
CDR3aa: CASRRVGEIGQPQHF
d_gene: -
v_gene: TRBV12-3/TRBV12-4
j_gene: TRBJ1-5
abundance: many

CDR3nt: TGTGCCAGCGGGAGGGGAAGGACCGGGGAGCTGTTTTTT
CDR3aa: CASGRGRTGELFF
d_gene: TRBD2
v_gene: TRBV28
j_gene: TRBJ2-2
abundance: many

CDR3nt: TGTGCCAGCAGTGAAGGGTGGGGGACAGGGCGAGGTAACACTGAAGCTTTCTTT
CDR3aa: CASSEGWGTGRGNTEAFF
d_gene: TRBD1
v_gene: TRBV25-1
j_gene: TRBJ1-1
abundance: -

CDR3nt: TGTGCCACCGTCGGGGCGCCCGACAATGAGCAGTTCTTC
CDR3aa: CATVGAPDNEQFF
d_gene: -
v_gene: TRBV28
j_gene: TRBJ2-1
abundance: many

CDR3nt: TGCAGTGCTAGAGATGGCCAGCGGGAGATCGCAGAGACCCAGTACTTC
CDR3aa: CSARDGQREIAETQYF
d_gene: TRBD2
v_gene: TRBV20-1
j_gene: TRBJ2-5
abundance: many

CDR3nt: TGTGCCAGCCACCCGAACACCGGGGAGCTGTTTTTT
CDR3aa: CASHPNTGELFF
d_gene: -
v_gene: TRBV6-5
j_gene: TRBJ2-2
abundance: few

CDR3nt: TGCGCCAGCAGCTGGGCCAGCGGGAGCTCATACAATGAGCAGTTCTTC
CDR3aa: CASSWASGSSYNEQFF
d_gene: TRBD2
v_gene: TRBV5-1
j_gene: TRBJ2-1
abundance: few

CDR3nt: TGTGCCAGCAGCTTAGCGCTGTCCGGACTAGCGTCGGATGAGCAGTTCTTC
CDR3aa: CASSLALSGLASDEQFF
d_gene: TRBD2
v_gene: TRBV7-9
j_gene: TRBJ2-1
abundance: -

CDR3nt: TGCAGCGTTGAAACCCCACATCAGGGGGGGGATACGCAGTATTTT
CDR3aa: CSVETPHQGGDTQYF
d_gene: -
v_gene: TRBV29-1
j_gene: TRBJ2-3
abundance: few

CDR3nt: TGTGCCAGCTCACCGGTGGGACGCAATGAAAAACTGTTTTTT
CDR3aa: CASSPVGRNEKLFF
d_gene: -
v_gene: TRBV18
j_gene: TRBJ1-4
abundance: few

CDR3nt: TGTGCCAGCACCCGATACGGGGAGTACTACGAGCAGTACTTC
CDR3aa: CASTRYGEYYEQYF
d_gene: -
v_gene: TRBV7-2
j_gene: TRBJ2-7
abundance: -

CDR3nt: TGTGCCAGCAGCCAGGCTAGCGGGAGGGCCCACGAGCAGTACTTC
CDR3aa: CASSQASGRAHEQYF
d_gene: TRBD2
v_gene: TRBV11-1
j_gene: TRBJ2-7
abundance: -

CDR3nt: TGCGCCAGCAGCTTGGCCGGACAGGGGGCGCATGGCTACACCTTC
CDR3aa: CASSLAGQGAHGYTF
d_gene: TRBD1
v_gene: TRBV5-1
j_gene: TRBJ1-2
abundance: few

CDR3nt: TGCAGCGTTAGGATTAATTCCGCCAATGAGCAGTTCTTC
CDR3aa: CSVRINSANEQFF
d_gene: -
v_gene: TRBV29-1
j_gene: TRBJ2-1
abundance: -

CDR3nt: TGCGCCAGCAGCCTCACTAGCGGGAGTAGGGATGAGCAGTTCTTC
CDR3aa: CASSLTSGSRDEQFF
d_gene: TRBD2
v_gene: TRBV5-1
j_gene: TRBJ2-1
abundance: -

CDR3nt: TGCGCCAGCAGCCAAGATAAGGACTACACCGGGGAGCTGTTTTTT
CDR3aa: CASSQDKDYTGELFF
d_gene: -
v_gene: TRBV4-1
j_gene: TRBJ2-2
abundance: few

CDR3nt: TGCGCCAGCAGCTTGGTACGGGTCGCCTACAATGAGCAGTTCTTC
CDR3aa: CASSLVRVAYNEQFF
d_gene: -
v_gene: TRBV5-1
j_gene: TRBJ2-1
abundance: -

CDR3nt: TGTGCCAGCAGCTTAGGAGTTGGGAGTATGTTCGAGCAGTACTTC
CDR3aa: CASSLGVGSMFEQYF
d_gene: -
v_gene: TRBV7-3
j_gene: TRBJ2-7
abundance: -

CDR3nt: TGCAGTGCTAGAGATCCGGGGTTGAGCGACACTGAAGCTTTCTTT
CDR3aa: CSARDPGLSDTEAFF
d_gene: -
v_gene: TRBV20-1
j_gene: TRBJ1-1
abundance: many

CDR3nt: TGCGCCAGCAGCTTTTCTGGGGGCTCCCACAATGAGCAGTTCTTC
CDR3aa: CASSFSGGSHNEQFF
d_gene: -
v_gene: TRBV5-1
j_gene: TRBJ2-1
abundance: many

CDR3nt: TGCAGCGGAGGACAGGGAACCTACGAGCAGTACTTC
CDR3aa: CSGGQGTYEQYF
d_gene: TRBD1
v_gene: TRBV29-1
j_gene: TRBJ2-7
abundance: -

CDR3nt: TGCGCCAGCAGCCAGCCGGGACTAGCGGGAGGGCCTATGTCCGGGGAGCTGTTTTTT
CDR3aa: CASSQPGLAGGPMSGELFF
d_gene: TRBD2
v_gene: TRBV4-1
j_gene: TRBJ2-2
abundance: -

CDR3nt: TGCAGCGTTAGGACTTCCTACGAGCAGTACTTC
CDR3aa: CSVRTSYEQYF
d_gene: -
v_gene: TRBV29-1
j_gene: TRBJ2-7
abundance: many

CDR3nt: TGTGCCAGCACAGGGTGGGACTACGAGCAGTACTTC
CDR3aa: CASTGWDYEQYF
d_gene: -
v_gene: TRBV2
j_gene: TRBJ2-7
abundance: -

CDR3nt: TGTGCCAGCCAAAAGGGGGTAGGGAGAGATACGCAGTATTTT
CDR3aa: CASQKGVGRDTQYF
d_gene: -
v_gene: TRBV27
j_gene: TRBJ2-3
abundance: -

CDR3nt: TGCAGCGTCATCCGGGGACAGGCCACTGAAGCTTTCTTT
CDR3aa: CSVIRGQATEAFF
d_gene: TRBD1
v_gene: TRBV29-1
j_gene: TRBJ1-1
abundance: many

CDR3nt: TGTGCCAGCTCACCATCTTACAGGGGCGCAGATACGCAGTATTTT
CDR3aa: CASSPSYRGADTQYF
d_gene: TRBD1
v_gene: TRBV18
j_gene: TRBJ2-3
abundance: many

CDR3nt: TGTGCCAGCAAAGAGTGGGACACCGGGGAGCTGTTTTTT
CDR3aa: CASKEWDTGELFF
d_gene: -
v_gene: TRBV2
j_gene: TRBJ2-2
abundance: -

CDR3nt: TGCGCCAGCATGTGGCGAAGCACAGATACGCAGTATTTT
CDR3aa: CASMWRSTDTQYF
d_gene: -
v_gene: TRBV5-1
j_gene: TRBJ2-3
abundance: -

CDR3nt: TGTGCCAGCAGCCGAGGACTAGCGGTCTACAATGAGCAGTTCTTC
CDR3aa: CASSRGLAVYNEQFF
d_gene: TRBD2
v_gene: TRBV27
j_gene: TRBJ2-1
abundance: many